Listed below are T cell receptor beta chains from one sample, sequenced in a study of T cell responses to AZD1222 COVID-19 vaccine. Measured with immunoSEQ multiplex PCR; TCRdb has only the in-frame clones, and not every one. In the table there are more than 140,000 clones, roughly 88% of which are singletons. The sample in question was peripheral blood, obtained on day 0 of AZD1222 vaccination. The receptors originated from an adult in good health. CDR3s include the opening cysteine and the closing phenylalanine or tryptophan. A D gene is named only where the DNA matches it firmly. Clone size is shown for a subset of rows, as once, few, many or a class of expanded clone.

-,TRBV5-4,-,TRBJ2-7,CASSLDSVYEQYF,TGTGCCAGCAGCTTGGACAGTGTTTACGAGCAGTACTTC
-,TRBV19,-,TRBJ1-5,CASSIWEGGGNQPQHF,TGTGCCAGTAGTATTTGGGAAGGAGGGGGGAATCAGCCCCAGCATTTT
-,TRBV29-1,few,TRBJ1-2,CSVDWSKRSYGYTF,TGCAGCGTTGATTGGTCGAAGAGATCCTATGGCTACACCTTC
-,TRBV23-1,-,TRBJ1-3,CASSPGRAHIPNQTGNTIYF,TGCGCCAGCAGCCCGGGACGGGCCCACATCCCTAATCAAACTGGAAACACCATATATTTT
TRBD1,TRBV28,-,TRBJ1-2,CASSLVGQGEGYTF,TGTGCCAGCAGTTTGGTGGGGCAGGGGGAAGGCTACACCTTC
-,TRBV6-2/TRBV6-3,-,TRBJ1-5,CASSSRLGGNQPQHF,TGTGCCAGCAGTTCCCGATTAGGCGGCAATCAGCCCCAGCATTTT
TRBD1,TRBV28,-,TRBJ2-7,CASSNGLATGAYEQYF,TGTGCCAGCAGTAACGGATTGGCGACAGGGGCCTACGAGCAGTACTTC
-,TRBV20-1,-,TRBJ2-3,CSAISTDTQYF,TGCAGTGCTATCAGCACAGATACGCAGTATTTT
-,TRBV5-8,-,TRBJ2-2,CASSPRRANTGELFF,TGTGCCAGCAGCCCCCGCAGGGCTAACACCGGGGAGCTGTTTTTT
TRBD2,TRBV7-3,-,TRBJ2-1,CASSLIGTSHNEQFF,TGTGCCAGCAGCTTAATAGGGACTAGTCACAATGAGCAGTTCTTC
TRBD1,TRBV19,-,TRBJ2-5,CASSDGQGRVETQYF,TGTGCCAGTAGTGATGGACAGGGAAGGGTGGAGACCCAGTACTTC
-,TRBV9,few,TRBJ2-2,CASSVELVAGELFF,TGTGCCAGCAGCGTAGAACTCGTCGCCGGGGAGCTGTTTTTT
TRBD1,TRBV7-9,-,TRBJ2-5,CASSPAQGALETQYF,TGTGCCAGCAGTCCCGCCCAGGGGGCGCTGGAGACCCAGTACTTC
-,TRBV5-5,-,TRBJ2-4,CASSLAGASDIQYF,TGTGCCAGCAGCTTGGCCGGGGCGTCGGACATTCAGTACTTC